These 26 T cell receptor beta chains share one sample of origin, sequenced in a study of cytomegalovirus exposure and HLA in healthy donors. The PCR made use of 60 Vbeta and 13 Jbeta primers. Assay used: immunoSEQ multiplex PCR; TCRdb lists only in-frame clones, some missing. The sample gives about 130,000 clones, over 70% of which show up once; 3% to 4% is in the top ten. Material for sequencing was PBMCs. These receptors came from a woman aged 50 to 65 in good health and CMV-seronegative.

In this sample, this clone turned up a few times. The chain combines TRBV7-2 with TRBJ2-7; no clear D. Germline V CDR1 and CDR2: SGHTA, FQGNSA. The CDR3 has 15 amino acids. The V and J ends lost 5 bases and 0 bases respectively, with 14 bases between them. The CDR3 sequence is CASSPGSTSSYEQYF. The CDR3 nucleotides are TGTGCCAGCAGCCCTGGTTCCACGAGCTCCTACGAGCAGTACTTC.

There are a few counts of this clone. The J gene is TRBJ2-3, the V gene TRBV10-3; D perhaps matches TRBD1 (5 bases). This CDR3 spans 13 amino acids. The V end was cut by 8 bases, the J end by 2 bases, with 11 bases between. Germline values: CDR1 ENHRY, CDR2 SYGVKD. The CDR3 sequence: CAIGKGDTDTQYF. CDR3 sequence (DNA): TGTGCCATCGGGAAAGGGGACACAGATACGCAGTATTTT.

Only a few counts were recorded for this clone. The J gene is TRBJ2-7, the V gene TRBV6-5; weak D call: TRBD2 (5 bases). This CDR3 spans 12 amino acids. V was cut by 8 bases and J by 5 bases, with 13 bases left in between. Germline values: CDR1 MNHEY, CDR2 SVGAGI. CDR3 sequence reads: CASLKSGNEQYF. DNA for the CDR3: TGTGCCAGCCTTAAAAGCGGAAACGAGCAGTACTTC.

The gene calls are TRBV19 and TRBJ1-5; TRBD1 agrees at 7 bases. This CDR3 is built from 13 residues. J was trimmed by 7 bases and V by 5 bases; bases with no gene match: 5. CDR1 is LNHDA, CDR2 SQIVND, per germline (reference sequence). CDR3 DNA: TGTGCCAGTAGTGGGGACAGTAGGCAGCCCCAGCATTTT. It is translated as CASSGDSRQPQHF.

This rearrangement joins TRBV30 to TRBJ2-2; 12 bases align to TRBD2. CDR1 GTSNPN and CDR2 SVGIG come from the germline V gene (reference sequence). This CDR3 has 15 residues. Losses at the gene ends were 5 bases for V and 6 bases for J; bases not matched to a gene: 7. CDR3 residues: CAWARLAGAAGELFF. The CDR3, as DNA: TGTGCCTGGGCGAGACTAGCGGGAGCTGCCGGGGAGCTGTTTTTT. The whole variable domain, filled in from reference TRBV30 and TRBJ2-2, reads SQTIHQWPATLVQPVGSPLSLECTVEGTSNPNLYWYRQAAGRGLQLLFYSVGIGQISSEVPQNLSASRPQDRQFILSSKKLLLSDSGFYLCAWARLAGAAGELFFGEGSRLTVL.

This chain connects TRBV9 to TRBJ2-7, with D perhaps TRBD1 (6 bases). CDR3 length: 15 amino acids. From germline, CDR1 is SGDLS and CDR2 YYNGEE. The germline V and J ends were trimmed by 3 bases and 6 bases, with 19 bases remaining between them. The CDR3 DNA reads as TGTGCCAGCAGCGCAAGGACAGCAGGGTTCGGCGAGCAGTACTTC. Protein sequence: CASSARTAGFGEQYF.

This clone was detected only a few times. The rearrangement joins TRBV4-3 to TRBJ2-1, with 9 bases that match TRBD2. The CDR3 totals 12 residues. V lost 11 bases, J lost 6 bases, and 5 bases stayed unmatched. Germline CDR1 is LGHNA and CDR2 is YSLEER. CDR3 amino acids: CAAGGGLNEQFF. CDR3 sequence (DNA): TGCGCCGCGGGAGGGGGTCTCAATGAGCAGTTCTTC.

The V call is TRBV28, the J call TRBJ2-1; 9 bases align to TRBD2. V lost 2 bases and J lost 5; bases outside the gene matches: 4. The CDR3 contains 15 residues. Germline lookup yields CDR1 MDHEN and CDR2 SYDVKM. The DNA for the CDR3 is TGTGCCAGCAGTTTACTTAGCGGGAGAGACAATGAGCAGTTCTTC. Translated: CASSLLSGRDNEQFF.

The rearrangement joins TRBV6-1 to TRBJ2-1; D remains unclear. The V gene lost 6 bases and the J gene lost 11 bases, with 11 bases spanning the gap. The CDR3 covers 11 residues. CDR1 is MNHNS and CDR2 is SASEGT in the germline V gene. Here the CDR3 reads CASRGSWKQFF. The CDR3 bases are TGTGCCAGCAGGGGCTCCTGGAAGCAGTTCTTC.

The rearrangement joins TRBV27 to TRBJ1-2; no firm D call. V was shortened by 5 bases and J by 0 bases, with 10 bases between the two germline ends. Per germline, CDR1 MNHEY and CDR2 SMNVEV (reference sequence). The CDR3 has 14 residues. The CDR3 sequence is CASSPRGTNYGYTF. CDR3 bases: TGTGCCAGCAGTCCGAGAGGGACTAACTATGGCTACACCTTC.

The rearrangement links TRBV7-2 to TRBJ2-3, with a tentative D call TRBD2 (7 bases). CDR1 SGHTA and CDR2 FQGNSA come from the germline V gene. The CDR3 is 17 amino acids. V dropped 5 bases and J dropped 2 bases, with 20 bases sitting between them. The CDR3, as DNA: TGTGCCAGCAGCCTCCATGGGGGGGGCGGGTACACAGATACGCAGTATTTT. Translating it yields CASSLHGGGGYTDTQYF. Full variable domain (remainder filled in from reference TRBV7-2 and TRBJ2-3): GAGVSQSPSNKVTEKGKDVELRCDPISGHTALYWYRQSLGQGLEFLIYFQGNSAPDKSGLPSDRFSAERTGGSVSTLTIQRTQQEDSAVYLCASSLHGGGGYTDTQYFGPGTRLTVL.

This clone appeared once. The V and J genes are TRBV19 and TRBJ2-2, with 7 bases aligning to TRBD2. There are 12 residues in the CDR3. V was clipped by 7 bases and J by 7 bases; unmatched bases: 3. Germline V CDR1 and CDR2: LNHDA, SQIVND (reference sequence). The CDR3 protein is CASTRTSGELFF. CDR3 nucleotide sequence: TGTGCCAGTACACGGACTAGCGGGGAGCTGTTTTTT.

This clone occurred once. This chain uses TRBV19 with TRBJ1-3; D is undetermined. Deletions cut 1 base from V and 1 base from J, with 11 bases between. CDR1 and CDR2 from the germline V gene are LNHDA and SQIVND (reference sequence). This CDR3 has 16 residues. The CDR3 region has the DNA TGTGCCAGTAGTATAGCCCCTCTGGCATCTGGAAACACCATATATTTT. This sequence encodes CASSIAPLASGNTIYF.

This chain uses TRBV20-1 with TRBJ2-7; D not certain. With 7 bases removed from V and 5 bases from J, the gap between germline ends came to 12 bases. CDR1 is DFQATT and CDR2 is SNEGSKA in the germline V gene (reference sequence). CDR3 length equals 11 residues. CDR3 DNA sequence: TGCAGTGGTGACAAGACCCACGAGCAGTACTTC. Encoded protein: CSGDKTHEQYF.

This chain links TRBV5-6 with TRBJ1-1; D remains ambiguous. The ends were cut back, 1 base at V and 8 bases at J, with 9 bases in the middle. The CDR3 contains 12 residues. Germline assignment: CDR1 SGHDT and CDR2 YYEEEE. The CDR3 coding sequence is TGTGCCAGCAGCTTGTCGGCAGCGGAAGCTTTCTTT. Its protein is CASSLSAAEAFF.

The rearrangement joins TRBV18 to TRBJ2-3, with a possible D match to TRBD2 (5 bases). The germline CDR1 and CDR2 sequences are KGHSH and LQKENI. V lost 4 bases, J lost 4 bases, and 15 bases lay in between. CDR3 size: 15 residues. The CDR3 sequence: CASSRIGVVADTQYF. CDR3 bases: TGTGCCAGCTCACGAATCGGGGTAGTCGCAGATACGCAGTATTTT.

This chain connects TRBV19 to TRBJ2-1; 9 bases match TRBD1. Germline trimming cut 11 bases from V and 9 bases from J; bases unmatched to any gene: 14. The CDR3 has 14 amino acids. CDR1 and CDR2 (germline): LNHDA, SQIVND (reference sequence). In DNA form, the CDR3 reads TGTGCCTCCATCCGGGACAGGGATTCCTCTGAGCAGTTCTTC. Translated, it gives CASIRDRDSSEQFF.

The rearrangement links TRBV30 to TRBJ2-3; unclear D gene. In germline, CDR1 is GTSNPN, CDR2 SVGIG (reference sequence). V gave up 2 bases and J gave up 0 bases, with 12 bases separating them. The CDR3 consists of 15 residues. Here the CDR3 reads CAWSPPTSSTDTQYF. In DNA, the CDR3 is TGTGCCTGGAGTCCACCGACTTCTAGCACAGATACGCAGTATTTT.

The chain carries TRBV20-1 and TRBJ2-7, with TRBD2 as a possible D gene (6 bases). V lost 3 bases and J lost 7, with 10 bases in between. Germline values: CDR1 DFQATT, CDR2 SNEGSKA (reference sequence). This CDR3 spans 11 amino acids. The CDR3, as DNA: TGCAGTGCTAGCGGGGGAACGGAGCAGTACTTC. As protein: CSASGGTEQYF.

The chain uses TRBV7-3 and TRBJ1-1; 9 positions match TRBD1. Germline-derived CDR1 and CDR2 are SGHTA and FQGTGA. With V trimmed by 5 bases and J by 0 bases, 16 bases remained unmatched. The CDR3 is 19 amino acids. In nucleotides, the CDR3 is TGTGCCAGCAGCCCCAAGCGTGGACAGGGGCCCCTTATGAACACTGAAGCTTTCTTT. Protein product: CASSPKRGQGPLMNTEAFF. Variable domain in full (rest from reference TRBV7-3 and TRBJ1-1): GAGVSQTPSNKVTEKGKYVELRCDPISGHTALYWYRQSLGQGPEFLIYFQGTGAADDSGLPNDRFFAVRPEGSVSTLKIQRTERGDSAVYLCASSPKRGQGPLMNTEAFFGQGTRLTVV.

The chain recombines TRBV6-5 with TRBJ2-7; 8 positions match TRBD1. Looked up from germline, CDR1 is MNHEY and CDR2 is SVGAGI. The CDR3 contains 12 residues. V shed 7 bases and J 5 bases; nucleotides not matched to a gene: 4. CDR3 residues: CASNRQGNEQYF. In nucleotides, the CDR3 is TGTGCCAGCAACCGACAGGGGAACGAGCAGTACTTC.

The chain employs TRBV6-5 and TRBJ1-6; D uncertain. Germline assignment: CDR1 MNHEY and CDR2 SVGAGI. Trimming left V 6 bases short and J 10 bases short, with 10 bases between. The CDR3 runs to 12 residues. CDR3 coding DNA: TGTGCCAGCAGAAGTTTTCGGTCACCCCTCCACTTT. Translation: CASRSFRSPLHF.

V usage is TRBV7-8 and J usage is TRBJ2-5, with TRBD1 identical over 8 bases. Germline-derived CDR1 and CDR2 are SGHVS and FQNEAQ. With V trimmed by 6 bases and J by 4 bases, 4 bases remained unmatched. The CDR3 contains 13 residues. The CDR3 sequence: CASRTQGGETQYF. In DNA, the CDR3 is TGTGCCAGCAGAACACAGGGGGGAGAGACCCAGTACTTC.

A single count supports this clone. DNA for the CDR3: TGTGCCAGTAGCGAGAGCCGATCTGAAGCTTTCTTT. Its protein product is CASSESRSEAFF. The V and J genes are TRBV19 and TRBJ1-1, with no clear D. CDR3 size: 12 residues. Trimming cost V 6 bases and J 6 bases, with 11 bases left between them. Looked up from germline, CDR1 is LNHDA and CDR2 is SQIVND (reference sequence). The full variable domain, with the rest looked up from reference TRBV19 and TRBJ1-1, is DGGITQSPKYLFRKEGQNVTLSCEQNLNHDAMYWYRQDPGQGLRLIYYSQIVNDFQKGDIAEGYSVSREKKESFPLTVTSAQKNPTAFYLCASSESRSEAFFGQGTRLTVV.

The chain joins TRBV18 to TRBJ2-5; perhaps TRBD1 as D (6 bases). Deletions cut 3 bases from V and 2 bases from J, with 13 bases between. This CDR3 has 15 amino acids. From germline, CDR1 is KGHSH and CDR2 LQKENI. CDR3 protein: CASSPAGALQETQYF. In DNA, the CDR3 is TGTGCCAGCTCACCGGCAGGGGCCCTTCAAGAGACCCAGTACTTC.

DNA for the CDR3: TGTGCCAGCGAATTAGCGGGAGCGGATACGCAGTATTTT. It yields the protein CASELAGADTQYF. This chain links TRBV7-9 with TRBJ2-3, with 9 bases that match TRBD2. CDR1 is SEHNR and CDR2 is FQNEAQ in the germline V gene (reference sequence). V lost 8 bases to trimming and J lost 6 bases; unmatched junction nucleotides: 6. The CDR3 is 13 amino acids.